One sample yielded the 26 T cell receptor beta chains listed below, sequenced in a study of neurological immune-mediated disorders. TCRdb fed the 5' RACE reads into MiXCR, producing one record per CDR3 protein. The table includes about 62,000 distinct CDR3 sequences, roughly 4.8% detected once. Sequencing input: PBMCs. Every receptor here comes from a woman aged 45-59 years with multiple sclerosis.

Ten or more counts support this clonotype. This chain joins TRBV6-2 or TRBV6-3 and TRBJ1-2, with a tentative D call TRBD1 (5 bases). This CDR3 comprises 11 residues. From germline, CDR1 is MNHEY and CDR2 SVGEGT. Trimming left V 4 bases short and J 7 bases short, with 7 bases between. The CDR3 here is CASSSGVGYTF. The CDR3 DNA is TGTGCCAGCAGTTCGGGGGTTGGCTACACCTTC.

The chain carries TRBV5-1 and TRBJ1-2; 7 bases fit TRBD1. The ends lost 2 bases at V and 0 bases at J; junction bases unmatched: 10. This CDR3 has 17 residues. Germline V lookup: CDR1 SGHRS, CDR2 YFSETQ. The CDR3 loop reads CASSLSGTAPANYGYTF. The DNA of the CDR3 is TGCGCCAGCAGCTTATCCGGGACAGCTCCAGCTAACTATGGCTACACCTTC. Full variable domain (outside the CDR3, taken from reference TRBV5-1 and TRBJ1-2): KAGVTQTPRYLIKTRGQQVTLSCSPISGHRSVSWYQQTPGQGLQFLFEYFSETQRNKGNFPGRFSGRQFSNSRSEMNVSTLELGDSALYLCASSLSGTAPANYGYTFGSGTRLTVV.

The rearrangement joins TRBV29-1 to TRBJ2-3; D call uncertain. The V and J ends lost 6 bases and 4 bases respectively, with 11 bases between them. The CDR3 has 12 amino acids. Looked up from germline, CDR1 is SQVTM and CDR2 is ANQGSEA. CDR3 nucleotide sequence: TGCAGCGTGCAGCTAGAGGCAGATACGCAGTATTTT. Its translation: CSVQLEADTQYF.

The CDR3 DNA sequence: TGTGCCAGCAGTGACAGGGTCTCGGCTGGGGCCAACGTCCTGACTTTC. Translating it yields CASSDRVSAGANVLTF. The rearrangement joins TRBV12-3 or TRBV12-4 to TRBJ2-6, with TRBD1 matching 7 bases. Losses at the gene ends were 5 bases for V and 2 bases for J; bases not matched to a gene: 6. The CDR3 sequence is 16 residues long.

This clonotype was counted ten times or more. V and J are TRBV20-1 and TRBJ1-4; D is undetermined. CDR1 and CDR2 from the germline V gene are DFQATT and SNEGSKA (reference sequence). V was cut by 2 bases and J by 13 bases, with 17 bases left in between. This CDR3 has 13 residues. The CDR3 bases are TGCAGTGCTAGACCCCCCGAGGGTTCGGTACTGTTTTTT. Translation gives CSARPPEGSVLFF.

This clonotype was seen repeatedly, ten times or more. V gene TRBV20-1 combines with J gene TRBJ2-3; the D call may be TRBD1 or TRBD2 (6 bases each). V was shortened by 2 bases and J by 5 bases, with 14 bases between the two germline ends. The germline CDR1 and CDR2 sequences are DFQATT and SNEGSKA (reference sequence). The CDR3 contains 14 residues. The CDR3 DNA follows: TGCAGTGCTAGAAGCCCGGGGGCCGGAGATACGCAGTATTTT. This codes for CSARSPGAGDTQYF.

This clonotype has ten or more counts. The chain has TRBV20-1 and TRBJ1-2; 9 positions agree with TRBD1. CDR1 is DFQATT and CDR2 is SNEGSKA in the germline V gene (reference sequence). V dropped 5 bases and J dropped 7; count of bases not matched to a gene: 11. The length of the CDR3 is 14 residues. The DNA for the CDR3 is TGCAGTGCTCCTAAACAGGGGGCTGTTCCTGGCTACACCTTC. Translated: CSAPKQGAVPGYTF.

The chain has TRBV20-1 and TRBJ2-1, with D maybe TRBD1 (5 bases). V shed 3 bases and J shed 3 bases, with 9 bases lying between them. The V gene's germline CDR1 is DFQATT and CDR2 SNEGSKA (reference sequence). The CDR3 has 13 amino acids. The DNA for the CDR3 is TGCAGTGCTAGGCCAGGGAACTACAATGAGCAGTTCTTC. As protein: CSARPGNYNEQFF.

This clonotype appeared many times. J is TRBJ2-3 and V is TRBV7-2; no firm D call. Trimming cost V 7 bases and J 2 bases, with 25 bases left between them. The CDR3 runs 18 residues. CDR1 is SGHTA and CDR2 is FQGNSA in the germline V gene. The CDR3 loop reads CASTVNVESRRVTDTQYF. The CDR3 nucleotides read TGTGCCAGCACCGTCAACGTCGAGAGCCGACGGGTCACAGATACGCAGTATTTT.

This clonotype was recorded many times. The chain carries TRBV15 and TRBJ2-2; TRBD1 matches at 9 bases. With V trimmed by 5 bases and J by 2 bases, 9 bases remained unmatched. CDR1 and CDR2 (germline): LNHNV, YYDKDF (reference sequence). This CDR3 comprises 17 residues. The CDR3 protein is CATSDPGTGKNTGELFF. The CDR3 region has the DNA TGTGCCACCAGCGACCCCGGGACAGGGAAAAACACCGGGGAGCTGTTTTTT. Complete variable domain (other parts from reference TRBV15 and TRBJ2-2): DAMVIQNPRYQVTQFGKPVTLSCSQTLNHNVMYWYQQKSSQAPKLLFHYYDKDFNNEADTPDNFQSRRPNTSFCFLDIRSPGLGDTAMYLCATSDPGTGKNTGELFFGEGSRLTVL.

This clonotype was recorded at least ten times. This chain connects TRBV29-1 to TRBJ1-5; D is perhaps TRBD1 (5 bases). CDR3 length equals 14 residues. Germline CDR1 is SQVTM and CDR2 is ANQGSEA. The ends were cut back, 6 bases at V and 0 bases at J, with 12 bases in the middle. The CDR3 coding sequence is TGCAGCGTCAGGGAGGGCTATAGCAATCAGCCCCAGCATTTT. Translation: CSVREGYSNQPQHF.

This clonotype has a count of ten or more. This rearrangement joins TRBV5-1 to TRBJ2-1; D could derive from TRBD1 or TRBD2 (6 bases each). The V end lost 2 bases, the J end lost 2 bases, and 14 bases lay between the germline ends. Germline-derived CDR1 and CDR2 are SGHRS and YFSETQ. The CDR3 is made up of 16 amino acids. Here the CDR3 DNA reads TGCGCCAGCAGCTTAGTCGACAGGAGGGCCTACAATGAGCAGTTCTTC. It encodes CASSLVDRRAYNEQFF.

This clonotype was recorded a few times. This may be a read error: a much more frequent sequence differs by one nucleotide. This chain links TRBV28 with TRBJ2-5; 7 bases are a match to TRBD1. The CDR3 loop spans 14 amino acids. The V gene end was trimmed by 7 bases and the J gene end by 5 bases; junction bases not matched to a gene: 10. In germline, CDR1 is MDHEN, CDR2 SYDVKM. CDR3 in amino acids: CASNVYRGGETQYF. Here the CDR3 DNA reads TGTGCCAGCAACGTTTATAGAGGGGGCGAGACCCAGTACTTC.

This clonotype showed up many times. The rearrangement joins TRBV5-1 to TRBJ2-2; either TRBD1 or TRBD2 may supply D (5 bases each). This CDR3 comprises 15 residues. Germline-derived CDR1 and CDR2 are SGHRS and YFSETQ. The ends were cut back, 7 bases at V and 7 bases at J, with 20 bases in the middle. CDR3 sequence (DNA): TGCGCCAGCTCCAACGGGGCCCTCTTTGGCGGGGAGCTGTTTTTT. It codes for CASSNGALFGGELFF.

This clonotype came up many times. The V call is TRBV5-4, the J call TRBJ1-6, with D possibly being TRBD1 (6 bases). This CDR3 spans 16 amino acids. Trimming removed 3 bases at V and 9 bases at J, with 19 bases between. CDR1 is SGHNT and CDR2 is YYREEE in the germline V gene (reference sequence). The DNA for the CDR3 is TGTGCCAGCAGCTCTAGACTAACAGGGATAGGTTCACCCCTCCACTTT. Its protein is CASSSRLTGIGSPLHF.

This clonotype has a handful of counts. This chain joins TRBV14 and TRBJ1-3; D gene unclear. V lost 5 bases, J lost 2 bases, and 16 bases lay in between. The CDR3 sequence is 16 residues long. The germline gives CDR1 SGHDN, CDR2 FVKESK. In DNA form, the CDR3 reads TGTGCCAGCAGCGGGAGACTCACCCTCCCTGGAAACACCATATATTTT. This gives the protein CASSGRLTLPGNTIYF.

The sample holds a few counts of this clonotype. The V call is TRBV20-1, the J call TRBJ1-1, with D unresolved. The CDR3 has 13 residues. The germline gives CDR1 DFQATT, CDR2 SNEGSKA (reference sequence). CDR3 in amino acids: CSPLGDTNTEAFF. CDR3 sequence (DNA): TGCAGCCCACTAGGTGACACGAACACTGAAGCTTTCTTT.

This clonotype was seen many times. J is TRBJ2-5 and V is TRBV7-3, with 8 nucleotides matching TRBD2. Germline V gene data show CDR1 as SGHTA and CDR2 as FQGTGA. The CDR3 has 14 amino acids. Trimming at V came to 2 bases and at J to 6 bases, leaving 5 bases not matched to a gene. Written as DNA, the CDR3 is TGTGCCAGCAGCTTAGCGGGGGGTGACCAGACCCAGTACTTC. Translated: CASSLAGGDQTQYF. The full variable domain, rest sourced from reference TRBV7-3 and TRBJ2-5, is GAGVSQTPSNKVTEKGKYVELRCDPISGHTALYWYRQSLGQGPEFLIYFQGTGAADDSGLPNDRFFAVRPEGSVSTLKIQRTERGDSAVYLCASSLAGGDQTQYFGPGTRLLVL.

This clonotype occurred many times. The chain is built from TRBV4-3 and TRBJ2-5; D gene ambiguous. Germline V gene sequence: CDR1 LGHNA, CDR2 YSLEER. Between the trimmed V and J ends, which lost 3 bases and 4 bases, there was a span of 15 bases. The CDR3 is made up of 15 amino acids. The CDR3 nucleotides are TGCGCCAGCAGCCACTCGAATCGGGTGGGAGAGACCCAGTACTTC. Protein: CASSHSNRVGETQYF.

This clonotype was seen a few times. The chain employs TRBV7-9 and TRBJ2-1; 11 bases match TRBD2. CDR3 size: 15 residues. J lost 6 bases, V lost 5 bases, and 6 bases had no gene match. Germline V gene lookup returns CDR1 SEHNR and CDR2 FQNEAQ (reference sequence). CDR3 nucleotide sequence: TGTGCCAGCAGCGTCGGGACTAGCGGAATCAATGAGCAGTTCTTC. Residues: CASSVGTSGINEQFF.

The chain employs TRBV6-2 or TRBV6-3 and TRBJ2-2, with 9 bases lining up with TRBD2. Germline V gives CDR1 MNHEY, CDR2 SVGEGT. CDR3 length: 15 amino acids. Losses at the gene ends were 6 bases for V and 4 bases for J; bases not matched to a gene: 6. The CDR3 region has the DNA TGTGCCAGCAGCAATAGCGGGGGAAGCACCGGGGAGCTGTTTTTT. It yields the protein CASSNSGGSTGELFF.

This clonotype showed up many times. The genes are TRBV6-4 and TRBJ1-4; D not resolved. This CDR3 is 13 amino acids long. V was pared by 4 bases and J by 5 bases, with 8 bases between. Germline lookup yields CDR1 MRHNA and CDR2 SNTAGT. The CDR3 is CASSVEFNEKLFF. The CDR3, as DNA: TGTGCCAGCAGTGTGGAGTTCAATGAAAAACTGTTTTTT.

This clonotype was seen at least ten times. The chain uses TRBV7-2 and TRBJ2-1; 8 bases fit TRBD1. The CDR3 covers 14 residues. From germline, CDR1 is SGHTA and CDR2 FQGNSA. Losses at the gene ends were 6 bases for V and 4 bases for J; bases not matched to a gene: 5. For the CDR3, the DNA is TGTGCCAGCAGACCGGACAGGGCGTACAATGAGCAGTTCTTC. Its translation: CASRPDRAYNEQFF.

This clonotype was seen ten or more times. CDR3: CASSGEGGKGNEQFF. The CDR3 DNA reads as TGTGCCAGCAGTGGGGAGGGGGGCAAGGGCAATGAGCAGTTCTTC. This sequence joins TRBV2 and TRBJ2-1; TRBD2 is a possible D gene (7 bases). Per germline, CDR1 SNHLY and CDR2 FYNNEI. The CDR3 has 15 residues. The V end lost 4 bases, the J end lost 6 bases, and 16 bases lay between the germline ends.

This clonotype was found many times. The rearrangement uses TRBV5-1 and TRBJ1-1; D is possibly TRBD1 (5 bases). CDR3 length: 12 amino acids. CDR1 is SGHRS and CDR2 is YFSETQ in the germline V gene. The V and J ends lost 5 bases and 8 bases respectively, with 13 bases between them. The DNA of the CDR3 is TGCGCCAGCAGTGTTGGGGGAGAGGAAGCTTTCTTT. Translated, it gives CASSVGGEEAFF.

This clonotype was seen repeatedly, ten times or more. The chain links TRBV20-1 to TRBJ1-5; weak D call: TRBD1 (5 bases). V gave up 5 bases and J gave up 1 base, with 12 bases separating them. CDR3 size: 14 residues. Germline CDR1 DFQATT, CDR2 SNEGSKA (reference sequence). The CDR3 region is CSAGRGASNQPQHF. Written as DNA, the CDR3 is TGCAGTGCTGGAAGGGGAGCCAGCAATCAGCCCCAGCATTTT.